This TCR beta chain was found in a study of follicular helper T cells after annual influenza vaccination. Whole-study findings and limits: ICOS-CD38- cTfh most often held earlier Day 7 ICOS+CD38+ clones.

Concerning this clone itself: Its antigen is currently unknown.

CDR1 and CDR2 (germline): SNHLY, FYNNEI. The CDR3 extends over 14 amino acids. With 6 bases clipped from V and 5 bases from J, the junction kept 10 bases outside the gene matches. Here immunoSEQ multiplex PCR was the method, and the copy in TCRdb shows in-frame clones only, minus some. The repertoire holds approximately 25,000 clones, with roughly 80% as singletons. Regarding time point: 2014-2015 season, pre-vaccination. Before and after seasonal inactivated influenza vaccination, adults gave blood for sorting CD4 subsets for sequencing. The TCR originated in an adult who received the influenza vaccine. The V call is TRBV2, the J call TRBJ2-7, with TRBD1 identical over 7 bases. The sample in question was CXCR5+ CD38- circulating T follicular helper cells from blood, obtained on the day of influenza vaccination. Subset here: circulating Tfh, non-naive CD4+CXCR5+PD-1+ (ICOS+CD38+ or ICOS-CD38-). The CDR3 protein is CASRETGRFNEQYF. As DNA, the CDR3 is TGTGCCAGCAGGGAGACAGGGAGATTCAACGAGCAGTACTTC.